A single T cell receptor (beta chain) is shown here with its context. TCRdb re-called the RT-PCR reads with MiXCR, one entry per CDR3 protein. The sample yields approximately 720,000 distinct CDR3 sequences, about 14% seen once. Deletions cut 5 bases from V and 6 bases from J, with 16 bases between. The CDR3 sequence is 15 residues long. Germline CDR1 and CDR2: LGHDT and YNNKEL (reference sequence). The specimen was memory CD4+ T cells from blood. The genes are TRBV3-1 and TRBJ2-2, with D perhaps assigned TRBD1 or TRBD2 (6 bases each). The TCR sequence derives from a female donor in good health, serving as a healthy control. This CDR3 is CASSINGGFPGELFF. The CDR3 DNA reads TGTGCCAGCAGCATAAACGGGGGCTTCCCCGGGGAGCTGTTTTTT.